Listed below are T cell receptor beta chains from one sample, sequenced in a study of molecular identifiers for immune sequencing clone quantification. One entry per CDR3 protein results from TCRdb running MiXCR on the PCR reads. The table shows about 330,000 distinct CDR3 sequences, with 24% occurring only once. The specimen sequenced was naive CD8+ T cells from blood, with Jurkat cell RNA spiked in. Receptors were obtained from a human donor in good health. Some libraries in this study had Jurkat cell RNA spiked in. Both conserved end residues are part of each CDR3. Fields, in order: clone size, V gene, J gene, D gene, CDR3 protein, CDR3 DNA. D genes are given only for firm matches. The size field is filled for only some rows; it gives once, few, many or a size class.

few,TRBV4-3,TRBJ2-2,-,CASSQDIGGFPGELFF,TGCGCCAGCAGCCAAGATATAGGGGGGTTTCCCGGGGAGCTGTTTTTT
-,TRBV30,TRBJ1-4,-,CAWGGQLNEKLFF,TGTGCCTGGGGAGGACAGCTTAATGAAAAACTGTTTTTT
many,TRBV6-5,TRBJ2-3,TRBD2,CASSYRSGGAADTQYF,TGTGCCAGCAGTTACCGTAGCGGGGGGGCCGCAGATACGCAGTATTTT
many,TRBV7-3,TRBJ2-2,TRBD2,CASSSLAGGTGELFF,TGTGCCAGCAGCTCCCTAGCGGGAGGGACCGGGGAGCTGTTTTTT
-,TRBV7-9,TRBJ2-4,-,CASSLIMDSQNIQYF,TGTGCCAGCAGCTTAATAATGGACAGCCAAAACATTCAGTACTTC
many,TRBV12-3/TRBV12-4,TRBJ2-1,TRBD2,CASSLAAGDEQFF,TGTGCCAGCAGTTTAGCGGCGGGGGATGAGCAGTTCTTC
many,TRBV7-7,TRBJ2-5,-,CASSLGPSGETQYF,TGTGCCAGCAGCTTAGGTCCCTCTGGAGAGACCCAGTACTTC
-,TRBV6-2/TRBV6-3,TRBJ2-3,-,CASSYLVLGGTDTQYF,TGTGCCAGCAGTTACCTCGTCCTAGGGGGCACAGATACGCAGTATTTT
many,TRBV6-5,TRBJ1-5,-,CASSDNSENSNQPQHF,TGTGCCAGCAGCGATAATAGTGAGAATAGCAATCAGCCCCAGCATTTT
many,TRBV29-1,TRBJ1-1,TRBD1,CSVEGVDRASGTEAFF,TGCAGCGTTGAAGGAGTCGACAGGGCGAGCGGCACTGAAGCTTTCTTT
-,TRBV13,TRBJ2-6,-,CASTSDEGSGANVLTF,TGTGCCAGCACATCAGACGAAGGCTCTGGGGCCAACGTCCTGACTTTC
many,TRBV7-6,TRBJ2-6,-,CASSSTWGGPGANVLTF,TGTGCCAGCAGCTCAACTTGGGGGGGGCCTGGGGCCAACGTCCTGACTTTC
-,TRBV4-1,TRBJ2-2,TRBD1,CASSQWGQTNTGELFF,TGCGCCAGCAGCCAATGGGGACAGACAAACACCGGGGAGCTGTTTTTT
few,TRBV14,TRBJ2-1,-,CASSQEPGHGQFF,TGTGCCAGCAGCCAAGAACCGGGGCACGGGCAGTTCTTC
many,TRBV27,TRBJ1-5,TRBD1,CASSRGSATGGAEQPQHF,TGTGCCAGCAGTAGAGGATCCGCGACAGGGGGCGCAGAACAGCCCCAGCATTTT
-,TRBV3-1,TRBJ2-7,-,CASSRDRPYGQYF,TGTGCCAGCAGCCGGGACCGACCCTACGGGCAGTACTTC
-,TRBV18,TRBJ1-2,-,CASSPPLVGLSYGYTF,TGTGCCAGCTCACCACCGCTCGTAGGGTTATCCTATGGCTACACCTTC
-,TRBV7-6,TRBJ2-7,TRBD2,CASSTLSSGSRHEQYF,TGTGCCAGCAGCACGCTTTCTAGCGGGAGTCGCCACGAGCAGTACTTC
few,TRBV11-3,TRBJ2-1,-,CASSLSYSNNEQFF,TGTGCCAGCAGCTTAAGTTACAGTAACAATGAGCAGTTCTTC
many,TRBV5-1,TRBJ2-2,-,CASQDRNTGELFF,TGCGCCAGCCAAGACAGGAACACCGGGGAGCTGTTTTTT
-,TRBV5-1,TRBJ2-5,-,CASSGERETQYF,TGCGCCAGCAGTGGGGAGCGGGAGACCCAGTACTTC
-,TRBV6-5,TRBJ1-2,TRBD1,CASSYTGQGAGGYTF,TGTGCCAGCAGTTACACAGGCCAGGGGGCGGGTGGCTACACCTTC
few,TRBV6-6,TRBJ2-7,-,CASSYPDSLSSYEQYF,TGTGCCAGCAGTTACCCGGACAGTTTGTCCTCCTACGAGCAGTACTTC
many,TRBV15,TRBJ2-5,-,CATSRVWHLQETQYF,TGTGCCACCAGCAGAGTTTGGCACCTACAAGAGACCCAGTACTTC
-,TRBV19,TRBJ2-1,-,CASSFIGGGPSYNEQFF,TGTGCCAGTAGTTTTATCGGCGGGGGCCCATCCTACAATGAGCAGTTCTTC
few,TRBV19,TRBJ2-3,-,CASSILPASADTQYF,TGTGCCAGTAGTATATTGCCAGCGAGCGCAGATACGCAGTATTTT
few,TRBV7-9,TRBJ1-3,-,CASTDVTSGNTIYF,TGTGCCAGCACCGATGTGACCTCTGGAAACACCATATATTTT
-,TRBV7-3,TRBJ2-7,TRBD2,CASSHRLAGPFPLLHEQYF,TGTGCCAGCAGCCACCGACTAGCGGGACCATTCCCTCTGCTCCACGAGCAGTACTTC
few,TRBV4-3,TRBJ2-1,-,CASSQDGGYNEQFF,TGCGCCAGCAGCCAAGATGGAGGGTACAATGAGCAGTTCTTC
few,TRBV7-9,TRBJ2-4,TRBD2,CASSSRPSGGGNIQYF,TGTGCCAGCAGCTCACGGCCTAGCGGGGGGGGAAACATTCAGTACTTC
many,TRBV4-1,TRBJ2-5,-,CASSHLVQETQYF,TGCGCCAGCAGCCACCTGGTCCAAGAGACCCAGTACTTC
few,TRBV24-1,TRBJ1-2,-,CAANRLMYTF,TGTGCCGCCAACCGTCTAATGTACACCTTC
many,TRBV7-9,TRBJ2-3,-,CASSLLSLSSTDTQYF,TGTGCCAGCAGCTTATTATCCCTAAGCAGCACAGATACGCAGTATTTT
many,TRBV7-2,TRBJ2-5,-,CASSLALPLETQYF,TGTGCCAGCAGCTTAGCGCTGCCGCTAGAGACCCAGTACTTC
many,TRBV20-1,TRBJ2-3,TRBD1,CSVQGDPTDTQYF,TGCAGTGTTCAGGGGGACCCCACAGATACGCAGTATTTT
-,TRBV27,TRBJ2-2,TRBD2,CASSLVLAGYTGELFF,TGTGCCAGCAGTTTAGTACTAGCGGGGTACACCGGGGAGCTGTTTTTT
many,TRBV2,TRBJ1-1,-,CASSERWGNTEAFF,TGTGCCAGCAGTGAAAGGTGGGGTAACACTGAAGCTTTCTTT
-,TRBV7-2,TRBJ2-7,-,CASSLVREYSYERYF,TGTGCCAGCAGCTTAGTGAGGGAATACTCCTACGAGCGGTACTTC
-,TRBV2,TRBJ1-1,-,CASSEPLGTEAFF,TGTGCCAGCAGTGAACCCCTGGGCACTGAAGCTTTCTTT
few,TRBV7-9,TRBJ2-7,TRBD2,CASSYYPGTSVSYEQYF,TGTGCCAGCAGCTACTACCCCGGGACTAGCGTCTCCTACGAGCAGTACTTC
few,TRBV7-9,TRBJ2-5,TRBD2,CASSTPELAVQETQYF,TGTGCCAGCAGCACCCCGGAACTAGCGGTACAAGAGACCCAGTACTTC
-,TRBV5-1,TRBJ2-2,-,CASNFLGGDTGELFF,TGCGCCAGCAACTTTCTGGGGGGAGACACCGGGGAGCTGTTTTTT